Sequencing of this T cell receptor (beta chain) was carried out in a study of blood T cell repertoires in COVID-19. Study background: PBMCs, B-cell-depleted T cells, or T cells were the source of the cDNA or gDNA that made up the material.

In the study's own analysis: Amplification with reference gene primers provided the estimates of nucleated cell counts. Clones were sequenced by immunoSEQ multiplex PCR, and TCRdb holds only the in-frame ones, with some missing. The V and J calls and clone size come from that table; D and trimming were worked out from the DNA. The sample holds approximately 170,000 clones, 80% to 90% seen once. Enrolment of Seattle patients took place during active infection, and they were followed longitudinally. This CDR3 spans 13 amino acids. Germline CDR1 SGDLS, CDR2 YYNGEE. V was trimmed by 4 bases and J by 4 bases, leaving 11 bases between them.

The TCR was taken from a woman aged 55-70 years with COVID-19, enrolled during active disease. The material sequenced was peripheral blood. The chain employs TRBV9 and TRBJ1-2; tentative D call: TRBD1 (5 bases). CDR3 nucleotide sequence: TGTGCCAGCAGCCCCGGGACTACCTATGGCTACACCTTC. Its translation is CASSPGTTYGYTF.